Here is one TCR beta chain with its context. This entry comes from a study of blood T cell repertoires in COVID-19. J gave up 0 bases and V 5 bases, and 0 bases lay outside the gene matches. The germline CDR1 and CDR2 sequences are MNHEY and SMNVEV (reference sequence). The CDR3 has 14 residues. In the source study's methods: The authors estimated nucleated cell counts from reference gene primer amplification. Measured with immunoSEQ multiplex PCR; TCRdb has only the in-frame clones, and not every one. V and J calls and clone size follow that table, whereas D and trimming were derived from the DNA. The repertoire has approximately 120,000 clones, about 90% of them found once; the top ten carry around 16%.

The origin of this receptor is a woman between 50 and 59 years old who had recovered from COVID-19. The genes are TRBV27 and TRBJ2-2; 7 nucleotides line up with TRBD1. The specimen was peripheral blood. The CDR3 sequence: CASSGTANTGELFF. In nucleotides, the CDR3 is TGTGCCAGCAGTGGGACAGCGAACACCGGGGAGCTGTTTTTT.